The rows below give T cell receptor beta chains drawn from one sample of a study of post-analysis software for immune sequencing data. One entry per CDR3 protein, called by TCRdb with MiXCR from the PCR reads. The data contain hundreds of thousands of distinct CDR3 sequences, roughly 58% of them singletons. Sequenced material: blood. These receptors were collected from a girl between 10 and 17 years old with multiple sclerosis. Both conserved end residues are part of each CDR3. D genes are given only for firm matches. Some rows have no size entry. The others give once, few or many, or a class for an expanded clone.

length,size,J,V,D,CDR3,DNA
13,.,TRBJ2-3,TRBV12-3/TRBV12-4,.,CASSPESTDTQYF,TGTGCCAGCAGTCCAGAGAGCACAGATACGCAGTATTTT
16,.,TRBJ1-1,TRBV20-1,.,CSARFFYSLMNTEAFF,TGCAGTGCTAGGTTCTTTTATTCCCTCATGAACACTGAAGCTTTCTTT
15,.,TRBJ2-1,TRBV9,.,CASSVVGESYNEQFF,TGTGCCAGCAGCGTAGTAGGGGAGTCCTACAATGAGCAGTTCTTC
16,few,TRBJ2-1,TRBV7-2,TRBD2,CASSSRLAGALSEQFF,TGTGCCAGCAGCTCACGACTAGCGGGAGCTTTAAGTGAGCAGTTCTTC
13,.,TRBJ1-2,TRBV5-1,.,CASSSGAFGGYTF,TGCGCCAGCAGTTCCGGGGCCTTTGGGGGCTACACCTTC
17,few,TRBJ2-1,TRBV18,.,CASSPNLIQGAYNEQFF,TGTGCCAGCTCTCCGAACTTAATACAGGGTGCCTACAATGAGCAGTTCTTC
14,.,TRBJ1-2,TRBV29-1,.,CSVASRRANYGYTF,TGCAGCGTTGCCTCTAGACGGGCTAACTATGGCTACACCTTC
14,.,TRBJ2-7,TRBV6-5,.,CASSSTSAYYEQYF,TGTGCCAGCAGTTCGACTAGTGCTTACTACGAGCAGTACTTC
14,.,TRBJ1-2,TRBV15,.,CATSRVDSGGGYTF,TGTGCCACCAGCAGAGTGGACAGCGGAGGGGGCTACACCTTC
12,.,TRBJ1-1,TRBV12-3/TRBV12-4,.,CASSVGHGQAFF,TGTGCCAGCAGTGTCGGACACGGGCAAGCTTTCTTT
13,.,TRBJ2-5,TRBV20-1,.,CSARGLAQETQYF,TGCAGTGCTAGAGGGTTGGCCCAAGAGACCCAGTACTTC
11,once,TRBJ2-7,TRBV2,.,CASTPSYEQYF,TGTGCCAGCACTCCGTCCTACGAGCAGTACTTC
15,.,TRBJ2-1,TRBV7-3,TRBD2,CASSRHGGADSEQFF,TGTGCCAGCAGTCGTCACGGGGGGGCCGACAGTGAGCAGTTCTTC
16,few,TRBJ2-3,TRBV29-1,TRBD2,CSVEDRQAGSPDTQYF,TGCAGCGTTGAAGATCGCCAAGCGGGAAGTCCAGATACGCAGTATTTT
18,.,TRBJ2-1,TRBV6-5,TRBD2,CASSYPSGGSSSYNEQFF,TGTGCCAGCAGTTATCCTAGCGGGGGGTCCAGCTCCTACAATGAGCAGTTCTTC
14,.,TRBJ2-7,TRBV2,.,CASSGLVSSYEQYF,TGTGCCAGCAGTGGGCTCGTCAGCTCCTACGAGCAGTACTTC
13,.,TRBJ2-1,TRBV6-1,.,CASSVGFNNEQFF,TGTGCCAGCAGTGTGGGTTTCAACAATGAGCAGTTCTTC
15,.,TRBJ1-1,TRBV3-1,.,CASSHYGRGNTEAFF,TGTGCCAGCAGCCATTATGGCAGGGGGAACACTGAAGCTTTCTTT
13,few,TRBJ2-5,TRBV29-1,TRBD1,CSVPRTGRETQYF,TGCAGCGTTCCACGGACAGGGCGCGAGACCCAGTACTTC
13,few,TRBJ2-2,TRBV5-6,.,CASSLVVGGELFF,TGTGCCAGCAGCTTGGTGGTTGGCGGGGAGCTGTTTTTT
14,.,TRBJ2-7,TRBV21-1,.,CASSPSGATYEQYF,TGTGCCAGCAGCCCTTCCGGGGCCACCTACGAGCAGTACTTC
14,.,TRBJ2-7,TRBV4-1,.,CASAEMGGVYEQYF,TGCGCCAGCGCGGAAATGGGGGGAGTGTACGAGCAGTACTTC
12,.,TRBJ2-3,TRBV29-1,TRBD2,CSVGGWTDTQYF,TGCAGCGTCGGGGGGTGGACAGATACGCAGTATTTT
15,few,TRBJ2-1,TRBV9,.,CASSPRIPSYNEQFF,TGTGCCAGCAGCCCCCGGATCCCAAGCTACAATGAGCAGTTCTTC
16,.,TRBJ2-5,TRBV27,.,CASSMVGLRGQETQYF,TGTGCCAGCAGTATGGTGGGACTCCGCGGTCAAGAGACCCAGTACTTC
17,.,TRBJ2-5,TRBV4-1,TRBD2,CASSPVGRGGIQETQYF,TGCGCCAGCAGCCCCGTGGGTCGGGGGGGCATACAAGAGACCCAGTACTTC
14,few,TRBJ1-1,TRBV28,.,CASSAPGGFGEAFF,TGTGCCAGCAGTGCTCCGGGGGGCTTCGGTGAAGCTTTCTTT
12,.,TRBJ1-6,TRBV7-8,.,CASSLEGPPLHF,TGTGCCAGCAGCTTAGAAGGGCCACCCCTCCACTTT
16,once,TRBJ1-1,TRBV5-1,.,CASSLDLVGKNTEAFF,TGCGCCAGCAGCTTGGATCTCGTCGGCAAAAACACTGAAGCTTTCTTT
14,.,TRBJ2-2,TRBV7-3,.,CASSASSGTGELFF,TGTGCCAGCAGCGCTTCCAGTGGGACCGGGGAGCTGTTTTTT
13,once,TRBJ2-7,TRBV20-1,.,CSAIGGQAVEQYF,TGCAGTGCTATTGGTGGGCAAGCCGTCGAGCAGTACTTC
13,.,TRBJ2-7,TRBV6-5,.,CASSPVLRAEQYF,TGTGCCAGCAGCCCCGTGTTGAGGGCCGAGCAGTACTTC
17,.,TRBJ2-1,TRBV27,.,CASSFLRAKISYNEQFF,TGTGCCAGCAGTTTCTTACGGGCGAAGATATCCTACAATGAGCAGTTCTTC
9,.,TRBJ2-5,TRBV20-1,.,CSPGETQYF,TGCAGTCCCGGGGAGACCCAGTACTTC
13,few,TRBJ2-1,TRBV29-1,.,CSVGSKGGNEQFF,TGCAGCGTTGGGAGTAAAGGGGGCAATGAGCAGTTCTTC
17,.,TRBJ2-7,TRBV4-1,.,CASSQLRVDSASYEQYF,TGCGCCAGCAGCCAACTCAGGGTCGACAGTGCGTCCTACGAGCAGTACTTC
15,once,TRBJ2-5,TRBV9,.,CASSVTSSGKETQYF,TGTGCCAGCAGCGTTACTAGTAGTGGGAAAGAGACCCAGTACTTC
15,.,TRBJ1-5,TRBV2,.,CASSEVKGVGQPQHF,TGTGCCAGCAGTGAAGTGAAGGGGGTTGGTCAGCCCCAGCATTTT
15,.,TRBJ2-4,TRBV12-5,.,CASGLIPPAKNIQYF,TGTGCTAGTGGTTTGATTCCCCCAGCCAAAAACATTCAGTACTTC